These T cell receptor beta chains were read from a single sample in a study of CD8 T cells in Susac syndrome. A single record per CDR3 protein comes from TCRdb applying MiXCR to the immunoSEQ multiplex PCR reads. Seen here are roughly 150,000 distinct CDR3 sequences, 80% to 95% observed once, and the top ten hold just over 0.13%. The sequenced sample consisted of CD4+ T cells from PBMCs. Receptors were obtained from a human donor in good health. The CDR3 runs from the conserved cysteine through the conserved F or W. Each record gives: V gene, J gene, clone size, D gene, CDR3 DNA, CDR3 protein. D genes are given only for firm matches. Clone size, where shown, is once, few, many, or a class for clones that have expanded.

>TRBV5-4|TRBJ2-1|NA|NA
TGTGCCAGCAGCTTGGCCCAAGCGGGTGGCAATGAGCAGTTCTTC
CASSLAQAGGNEQFF
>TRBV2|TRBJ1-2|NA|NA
TGTGCCAGCAGGCGGGGAGCGGACTATGGCTACACCTTC
CASRRGADYGYTF
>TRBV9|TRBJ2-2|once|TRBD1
TGTGCCAGCAGCTTCTCGGGACAGGCCGGGGAGCTGTTTTTT
CASSFSGQAGELFF
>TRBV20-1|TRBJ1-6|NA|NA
TGCAGTGCTAGTCTGGGGAGGCTGTATAATTCACCCCTCCACTTT
CSASLGRLYNSPLHF
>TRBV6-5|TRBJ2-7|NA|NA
TGTGCCAGCAGCGGACAGGGAGGGTGGGAGCAGTACTTC
CASSGQGGWEQYF
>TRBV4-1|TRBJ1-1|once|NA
TGCGCCAGCAGCCAAGCGGGTATTGGACCCACTGAAGCTTTCTTT
CASSQAGIGPTEAFF
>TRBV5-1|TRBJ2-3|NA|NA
TGCGCCAGCAGCTTGGGGGCCACGGGGGGCTACACAGATACGCAGTATTTT
CASSLGATGGYTDTQYF
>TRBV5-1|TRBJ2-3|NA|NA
TGCGCCAGCAGCTTGGAAGTCAGTTTGACAGATACGCAGTATTTT
CASSLEVSLTDTQYF
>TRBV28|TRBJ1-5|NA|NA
TGTGCCAGCAGCCTCTCAACGGGGGTTGGTCAGCCCCAGCATTTT
CASSLSTGVGQPQHF
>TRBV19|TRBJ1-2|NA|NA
TGTGCCGGGCACAATCCTGCGGGCTACACCTTC
CAGHNPAGYTF
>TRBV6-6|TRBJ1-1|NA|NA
NA
CASSTSTGGNTEAFF
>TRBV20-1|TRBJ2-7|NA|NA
TGCAGTGCTAGGGGGCCCGCAGACGAGCAGTACTTC
CSARGPADEQYF
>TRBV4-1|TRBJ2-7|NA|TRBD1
TGCGCCAGCAGCCAAGGGACAGGGCTCTACGAGCAGTACTTC
CASSQGTGLYEQYF
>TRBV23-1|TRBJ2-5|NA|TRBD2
TGCGCCAGCAGTCCTCGGGGGGTACAAGAGACCCAGTACTTC
CASSPRGVQETQYF
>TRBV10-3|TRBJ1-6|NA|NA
TGTGCCATCAGCGCCCCCTCGGGGCGCCATAATTCACCCCTCCACTTT
CAISAPSGRHNSPLHF
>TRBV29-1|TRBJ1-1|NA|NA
TGCAGCGTTCGCGTGTACACTGAAGCTTTCTTT
CSVRVYTEAFF
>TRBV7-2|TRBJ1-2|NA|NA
TGTGCCAGCAGCTTGGGGCGGGGGTTAGGATATGGCTACACCTTC
CASSLGRGLGYGYTF
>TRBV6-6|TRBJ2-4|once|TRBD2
TGTGCCAGCAGCTCGGGAGGGGGGGTGGCCAAAAACATTCAGTACTTC
CASSSGGGVAKNIQYF
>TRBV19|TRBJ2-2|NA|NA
TGTGCCAGTAGTATATCACAGACCGGGGAGCTGTTTTTT
CASSISQTGELFF
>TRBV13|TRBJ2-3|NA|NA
TGTGCCAGCAGCTCACCCCTGACAGGCATTCGCACAGATACGCAGTATTTT
CASSSPLTGIRTDTQYF
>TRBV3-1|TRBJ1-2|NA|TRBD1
TGTGCCAGCAGCCCCGCCGACAGGGGGAGAGGCTATGGCTACACCTTC
CASSPADRGRGYGYTF
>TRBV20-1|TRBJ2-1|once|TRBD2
TGCAGTGCGCCTGATACTAGCGGGGGGGCGGATGAGCAGTTCTTC
CSAPDTSGGADEQFF
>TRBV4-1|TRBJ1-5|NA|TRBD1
TGCGCCAGCAGCCGAGACCCCGGGTACAGGGGTCAGCCCCAGCATTTT
CASSRDPGYRGQPQHF